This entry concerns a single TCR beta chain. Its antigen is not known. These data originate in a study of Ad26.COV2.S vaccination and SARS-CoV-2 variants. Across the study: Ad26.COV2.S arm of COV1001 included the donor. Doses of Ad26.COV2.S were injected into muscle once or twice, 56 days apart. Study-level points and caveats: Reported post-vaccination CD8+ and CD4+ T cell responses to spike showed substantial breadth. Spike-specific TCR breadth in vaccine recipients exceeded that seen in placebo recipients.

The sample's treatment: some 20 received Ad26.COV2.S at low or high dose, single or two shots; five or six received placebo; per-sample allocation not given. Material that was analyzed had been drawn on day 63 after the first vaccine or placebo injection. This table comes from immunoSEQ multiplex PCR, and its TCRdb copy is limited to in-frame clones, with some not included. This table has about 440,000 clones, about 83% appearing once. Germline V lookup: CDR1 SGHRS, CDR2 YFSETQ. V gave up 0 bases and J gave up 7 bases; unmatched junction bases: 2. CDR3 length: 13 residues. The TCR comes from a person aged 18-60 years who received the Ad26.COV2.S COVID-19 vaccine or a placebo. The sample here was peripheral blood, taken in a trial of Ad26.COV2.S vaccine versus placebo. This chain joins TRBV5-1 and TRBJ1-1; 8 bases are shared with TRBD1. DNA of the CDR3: TGCGCCAGCAGCTTGGGACAGGGGTTTGAAGCTTTCTTT. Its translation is CASSLGQGFEAFF.